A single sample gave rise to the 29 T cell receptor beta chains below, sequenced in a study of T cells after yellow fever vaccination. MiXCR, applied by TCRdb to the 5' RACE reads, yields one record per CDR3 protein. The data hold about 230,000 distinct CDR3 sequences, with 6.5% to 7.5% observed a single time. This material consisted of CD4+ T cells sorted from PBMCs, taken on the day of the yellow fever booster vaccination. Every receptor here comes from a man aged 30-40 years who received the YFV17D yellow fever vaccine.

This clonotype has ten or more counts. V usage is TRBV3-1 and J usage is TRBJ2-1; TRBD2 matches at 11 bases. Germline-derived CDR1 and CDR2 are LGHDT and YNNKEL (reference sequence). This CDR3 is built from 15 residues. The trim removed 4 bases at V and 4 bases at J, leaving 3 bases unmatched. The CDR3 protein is CASSRGTSGYNEQFF. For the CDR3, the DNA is TGTGCCAGCAGCCGCGGGACTAGCGGATACAATGAGCAGTTCTTC.

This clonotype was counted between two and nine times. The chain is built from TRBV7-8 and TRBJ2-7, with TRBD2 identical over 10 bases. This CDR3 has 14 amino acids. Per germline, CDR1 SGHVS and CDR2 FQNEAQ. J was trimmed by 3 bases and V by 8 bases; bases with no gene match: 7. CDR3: CASQLTSGIYEQYF. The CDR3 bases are TGTGCCAGCCAACTAACTAGCGGGATCTACGAGCAGTACTTC. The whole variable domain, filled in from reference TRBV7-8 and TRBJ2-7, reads GAGVSQSPRYKVAKRGQDVALRCDPISGHVSLFWYQQALGQGPEFLTYFQNEAQLDKSGLPSDRFFAERPEGSVSTLKIQRTQQEDSAVYLCASQLTSGIYEQYFGPGTRLTVT.

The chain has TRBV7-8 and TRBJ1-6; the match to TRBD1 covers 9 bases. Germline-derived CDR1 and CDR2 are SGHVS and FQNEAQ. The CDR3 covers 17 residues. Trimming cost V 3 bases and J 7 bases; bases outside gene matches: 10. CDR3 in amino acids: CASSLVTPGQGNSPLHF. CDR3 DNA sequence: TGTGCCAGCAGCTTGGTAACTCCGGGACAGGGAAATTCACCCCTCCACTTT.

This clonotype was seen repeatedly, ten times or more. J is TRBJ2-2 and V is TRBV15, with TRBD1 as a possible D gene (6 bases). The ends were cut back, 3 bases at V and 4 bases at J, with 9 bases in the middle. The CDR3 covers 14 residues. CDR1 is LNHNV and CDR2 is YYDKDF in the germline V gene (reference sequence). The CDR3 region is CATSSQGSTGELFF. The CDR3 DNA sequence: TGTGCCACCAGCAGCCAGGGGAGCACCGGGGAGCTGTTTTTT.

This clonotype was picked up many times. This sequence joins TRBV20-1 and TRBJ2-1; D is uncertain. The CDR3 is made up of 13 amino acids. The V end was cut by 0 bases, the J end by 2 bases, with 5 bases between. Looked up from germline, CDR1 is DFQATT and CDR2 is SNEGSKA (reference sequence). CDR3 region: CSAREGAYNEQFF. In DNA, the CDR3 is TGCAGTGCTAGAGAGGGCGCCTACAATGAGCAGTTCTTC.

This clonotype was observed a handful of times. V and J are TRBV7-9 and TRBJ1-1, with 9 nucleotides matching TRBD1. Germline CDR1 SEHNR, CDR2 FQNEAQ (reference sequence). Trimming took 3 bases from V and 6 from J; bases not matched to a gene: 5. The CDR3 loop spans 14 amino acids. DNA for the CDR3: TGTGCCAGCAGCTTGGGACAGGGAGTATCTGAAGCTTTCTTT. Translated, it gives CASSLGQGVSEAFF.

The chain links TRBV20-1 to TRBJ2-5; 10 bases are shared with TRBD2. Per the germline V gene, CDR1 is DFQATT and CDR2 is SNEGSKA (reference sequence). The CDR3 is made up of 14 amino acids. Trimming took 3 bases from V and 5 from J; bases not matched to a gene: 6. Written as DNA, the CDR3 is TGCAGTGCTAGGGGGCTAGCGGGAGCGGAGACCCAGTACTTC. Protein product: CSARGLAGAETQYF.

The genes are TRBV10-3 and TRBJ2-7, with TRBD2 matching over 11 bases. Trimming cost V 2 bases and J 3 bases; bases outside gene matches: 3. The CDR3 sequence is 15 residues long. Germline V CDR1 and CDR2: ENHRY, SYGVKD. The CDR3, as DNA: TGTGCCATCAGTGAGGGACTAGCGGGCAACTACGAGCAGTACTTC. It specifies CAISEGLAGNYEQYF.

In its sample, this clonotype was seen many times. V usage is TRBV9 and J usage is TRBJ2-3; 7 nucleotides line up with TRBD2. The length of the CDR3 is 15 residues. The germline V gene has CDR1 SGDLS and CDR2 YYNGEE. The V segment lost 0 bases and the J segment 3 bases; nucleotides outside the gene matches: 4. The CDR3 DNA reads TGTGCCAGCAGCGTAGGCGGGAGATTGACAGATACGCAGTATTTT. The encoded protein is CASSVGGRLTDTQYF.

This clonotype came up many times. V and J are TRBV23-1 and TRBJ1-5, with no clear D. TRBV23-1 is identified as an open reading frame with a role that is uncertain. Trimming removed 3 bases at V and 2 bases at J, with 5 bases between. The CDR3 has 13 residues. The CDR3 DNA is TGCGCCAGCAGTCATAGTGGCAATCAGCCCCAGCATTTT. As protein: CASSHSGNQPQHF.

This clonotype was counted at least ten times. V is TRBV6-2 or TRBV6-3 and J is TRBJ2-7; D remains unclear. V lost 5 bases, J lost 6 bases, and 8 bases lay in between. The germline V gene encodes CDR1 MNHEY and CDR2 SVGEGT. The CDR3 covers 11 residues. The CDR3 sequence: CASSQALEQYF. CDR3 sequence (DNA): TGTGCCAGCAGTCAAGCCCTCGAGCAGTACTTC.

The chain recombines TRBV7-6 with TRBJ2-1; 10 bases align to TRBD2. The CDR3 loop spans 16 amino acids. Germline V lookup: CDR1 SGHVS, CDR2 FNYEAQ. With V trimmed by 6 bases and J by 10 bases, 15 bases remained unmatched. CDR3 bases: TGTGCCAGCAGGCGAGGTGCAGCGGGAGGGCCGGGCGAGCAGTTCTTC. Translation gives CASRRGAAGGPGEQFF.

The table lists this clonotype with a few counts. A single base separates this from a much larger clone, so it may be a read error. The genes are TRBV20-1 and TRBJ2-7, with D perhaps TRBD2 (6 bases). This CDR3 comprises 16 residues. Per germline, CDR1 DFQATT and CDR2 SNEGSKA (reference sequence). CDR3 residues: CCARDGEAGPVYEQYF. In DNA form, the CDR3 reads TGCTGTGCTAGAGATGGGGAGGCAGGACCGGTCTACGAGCAGTACTTC.

In DNA, the CDR3 is TGTGCCAGCATCGCCTACGGGGGCGTGGGTGAAGCTTTCTTT. Its protein is CASIAYGGVGEAFF. V gene TRBV6-2 or TRBV6-3 combines with J gene TRBJ1-1; maybe TRBD1 (6 bases). CDR3 length: 14 residues. Between the trimmed V and J ends, which lost 7 bases and 7 bases, there was a span of 19 bases. The V gene's germline CDR1 is MNHEY and CDR2 SVGEGT.

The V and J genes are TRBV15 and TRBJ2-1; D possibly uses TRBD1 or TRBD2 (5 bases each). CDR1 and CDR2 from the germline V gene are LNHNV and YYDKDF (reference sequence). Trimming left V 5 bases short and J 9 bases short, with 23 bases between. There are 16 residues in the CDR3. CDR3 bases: TGTGCCACCAGCCAAATAAGGGCGGAGGTTGGGACTGAGCAGTTCTTC. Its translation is CATSQIRAEVGTEQFF.

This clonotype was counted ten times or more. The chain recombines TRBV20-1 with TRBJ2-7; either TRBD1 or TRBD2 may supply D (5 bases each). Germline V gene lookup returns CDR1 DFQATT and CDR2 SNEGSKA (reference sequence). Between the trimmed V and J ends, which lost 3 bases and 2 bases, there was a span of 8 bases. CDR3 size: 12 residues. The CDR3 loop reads CSARGEAYEQYF. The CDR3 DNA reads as TGCAGTGCTAGGGGGGAAGCCTACGAGCAGTACTTC.

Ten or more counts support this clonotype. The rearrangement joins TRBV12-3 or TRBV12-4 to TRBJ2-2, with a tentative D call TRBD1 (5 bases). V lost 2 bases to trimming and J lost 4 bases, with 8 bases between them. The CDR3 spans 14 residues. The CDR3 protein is CASSLRGSTGELFF. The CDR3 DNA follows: TGTGCCAGCAGTTTAAGGGGAAGCACCGGGGAGCTGTTTTTT.

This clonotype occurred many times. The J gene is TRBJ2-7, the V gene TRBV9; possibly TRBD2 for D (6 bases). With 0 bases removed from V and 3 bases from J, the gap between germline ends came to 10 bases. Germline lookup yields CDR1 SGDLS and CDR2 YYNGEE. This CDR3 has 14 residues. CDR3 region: CASSVAGANYEQYF. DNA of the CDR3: TGTGCCAGCAGCGTAGCGGGAGCAAACTACGAGCAGTACTTC.

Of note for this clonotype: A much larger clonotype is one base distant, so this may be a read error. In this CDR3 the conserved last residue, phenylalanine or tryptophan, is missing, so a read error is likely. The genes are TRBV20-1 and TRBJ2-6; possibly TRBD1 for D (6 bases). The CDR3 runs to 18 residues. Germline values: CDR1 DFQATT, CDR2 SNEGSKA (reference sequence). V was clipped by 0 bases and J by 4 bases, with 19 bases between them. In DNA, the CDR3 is TGCAGTGCTAGAGATTATCAGGGGAGTTCATTGGGGGCCAACGTCCTGACTCTC. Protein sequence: CSARDYQGSSLGANVLTL.

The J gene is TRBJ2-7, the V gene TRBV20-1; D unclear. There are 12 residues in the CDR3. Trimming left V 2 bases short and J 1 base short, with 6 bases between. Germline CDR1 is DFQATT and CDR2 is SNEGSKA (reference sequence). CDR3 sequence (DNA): TGCAGTGCTAGACAGAATTCCTACGAGCAGTACTTC. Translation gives CSARQNSYEQYF.

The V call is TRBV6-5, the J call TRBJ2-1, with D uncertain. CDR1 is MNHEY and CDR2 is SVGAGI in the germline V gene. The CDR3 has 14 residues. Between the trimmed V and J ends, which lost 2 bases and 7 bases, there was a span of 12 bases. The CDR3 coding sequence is TGTGCCAGCAGTTACCCCTCACCGGGTAATGAGCAGTTCTTC. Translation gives CASSYPSPGNEQFF.

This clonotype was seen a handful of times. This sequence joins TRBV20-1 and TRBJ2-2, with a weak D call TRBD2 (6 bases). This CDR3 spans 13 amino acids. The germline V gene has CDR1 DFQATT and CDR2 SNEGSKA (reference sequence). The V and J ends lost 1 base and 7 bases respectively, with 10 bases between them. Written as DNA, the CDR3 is TGCAGTGCTAGAGCGGGAGCGGTCGGGGAGCTGTTTTTT. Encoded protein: CSARAGAVGELFF.

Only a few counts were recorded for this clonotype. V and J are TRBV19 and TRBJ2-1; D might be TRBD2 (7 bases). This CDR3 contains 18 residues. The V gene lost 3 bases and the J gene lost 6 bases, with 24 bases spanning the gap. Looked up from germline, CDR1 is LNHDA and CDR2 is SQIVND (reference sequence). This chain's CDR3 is CASSMHGGRLAAGNEQFF. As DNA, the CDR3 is TGTGCCAGTAGTATGCACGGGGGGCGGCTAGCGGCCGGCAATGAGCAGTTCTTC.

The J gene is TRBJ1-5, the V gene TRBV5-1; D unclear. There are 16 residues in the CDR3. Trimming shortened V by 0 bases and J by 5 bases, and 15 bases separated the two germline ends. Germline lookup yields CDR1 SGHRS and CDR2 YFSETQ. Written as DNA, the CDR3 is TGCGCCAGCAGCTTGGGAAGGACGGACGGGGATCAGCCCCAGCATTTT. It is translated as CASSLGRTDGDQPQHF.

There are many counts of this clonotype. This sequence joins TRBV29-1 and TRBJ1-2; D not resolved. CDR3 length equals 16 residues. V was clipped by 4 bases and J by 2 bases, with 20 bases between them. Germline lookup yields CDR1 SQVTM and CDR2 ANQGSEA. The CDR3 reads CSVGPGRSLANYGYTF. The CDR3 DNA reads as TGCAGCGTTGGCCCGGGCCGTTCTTTAGCGAACTATGGCTACACCTTC.

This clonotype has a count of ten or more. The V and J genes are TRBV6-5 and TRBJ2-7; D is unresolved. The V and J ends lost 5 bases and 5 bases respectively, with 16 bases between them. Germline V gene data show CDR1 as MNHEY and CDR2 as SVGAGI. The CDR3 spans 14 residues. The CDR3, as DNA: TGTGCCAGCAGTCTGACTCAAACCTTCCACGAGCAGTACTTC. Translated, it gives CASSLTQTFHEQYF.

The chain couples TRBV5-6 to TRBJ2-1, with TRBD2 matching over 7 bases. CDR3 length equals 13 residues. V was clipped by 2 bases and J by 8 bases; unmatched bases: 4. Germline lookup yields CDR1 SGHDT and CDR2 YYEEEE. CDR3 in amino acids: CASSFRGGDEQFF. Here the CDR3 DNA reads TGTGCCAGCAGCTTTCGGGGAGGGGATGAGCAGTTCTTC.

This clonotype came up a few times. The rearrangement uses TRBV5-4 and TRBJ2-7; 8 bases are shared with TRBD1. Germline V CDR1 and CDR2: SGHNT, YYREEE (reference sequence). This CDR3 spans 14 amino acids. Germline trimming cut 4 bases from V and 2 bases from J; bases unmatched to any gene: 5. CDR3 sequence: CASSKETGAYEQYF. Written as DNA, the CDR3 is TGTGCCAGCAGCAAAGAGACAGGGGCCTACGAGCAGTACTTC.

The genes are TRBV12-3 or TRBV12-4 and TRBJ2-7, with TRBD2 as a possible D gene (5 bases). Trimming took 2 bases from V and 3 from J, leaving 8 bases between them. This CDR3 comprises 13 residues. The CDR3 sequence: CASSLLAGYEQYF. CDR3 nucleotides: TGTGCCAGCAGTTTACTAGCTGGCTACGAGCAGTACTTC.